This T cell receptor beta chain is from a study of human T cells and chemical hapten exposure. Study-level background: Each patient's scalp received weekly diphenylcyclopropenone throughout the approximately 23-week study.

CDR1 is DFQATT, CDR2 SNEGSKA, per germline (reference sequence). Trimming cost V 2 bases and J 5 bases, with 15 bases left between them. CDR3 length: 15 amino acids. This clonotype was detected only a few times. TCRdb called the RACE reads again in MiXCR, with one record for every CDR3 protein. The sample lists roughly 190,000 distinct CDR3 sequences, about 20% occurring once. Time point noted: patch test 1, 2 weeks after DPC sensitization. The sample's treatment: therapeutic diphenylcyclopropenone sensitization with weekly scalp DPC. This specimen consisted of whole blood, obtained in connection with sensitization to the hapten diphenylcyclopropenone (DPC). The clonotype comes from a woman in her forties or fifties with alopecia areata. Some clones in this sample may be carry-over from other donors' samples. The V and J genes are TRBV20-1 and TRBJ2-2, with D hard to call. The CDR3 protein is CSARSERDPTGELFF. The CDR3 nucleotides read TGCAGTGCTAGATCGGAACGAGATCCTACCGGGGAGCTGTTTTTT.